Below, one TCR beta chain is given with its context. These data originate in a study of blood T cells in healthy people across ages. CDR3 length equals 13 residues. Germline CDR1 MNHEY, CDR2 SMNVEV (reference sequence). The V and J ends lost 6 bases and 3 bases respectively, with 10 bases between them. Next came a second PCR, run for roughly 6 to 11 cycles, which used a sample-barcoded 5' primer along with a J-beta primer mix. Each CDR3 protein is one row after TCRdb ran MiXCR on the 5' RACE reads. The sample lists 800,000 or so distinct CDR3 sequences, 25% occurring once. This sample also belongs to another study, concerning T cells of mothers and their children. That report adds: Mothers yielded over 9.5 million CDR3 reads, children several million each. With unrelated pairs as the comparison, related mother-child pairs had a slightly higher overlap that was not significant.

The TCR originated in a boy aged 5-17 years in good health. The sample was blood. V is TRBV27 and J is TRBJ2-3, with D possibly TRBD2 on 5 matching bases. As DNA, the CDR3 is TGTGCCAGCAGCGGGATACGGACAGATACGCAGTATTTT. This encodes CASSGIRTDTQYF.